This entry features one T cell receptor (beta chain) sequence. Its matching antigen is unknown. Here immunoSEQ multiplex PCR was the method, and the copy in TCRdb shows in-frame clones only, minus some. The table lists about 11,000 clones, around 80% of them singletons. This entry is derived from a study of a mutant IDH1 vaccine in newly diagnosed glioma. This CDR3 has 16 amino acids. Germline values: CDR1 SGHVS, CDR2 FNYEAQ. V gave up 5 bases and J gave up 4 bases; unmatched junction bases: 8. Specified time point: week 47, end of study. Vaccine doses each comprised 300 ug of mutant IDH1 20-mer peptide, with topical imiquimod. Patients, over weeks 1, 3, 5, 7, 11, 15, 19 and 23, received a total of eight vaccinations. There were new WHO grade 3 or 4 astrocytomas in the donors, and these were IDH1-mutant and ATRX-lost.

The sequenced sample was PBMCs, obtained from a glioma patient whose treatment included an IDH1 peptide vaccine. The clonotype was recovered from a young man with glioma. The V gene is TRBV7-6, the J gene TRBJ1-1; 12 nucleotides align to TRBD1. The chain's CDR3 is CASSTGTGGAVTEAFF. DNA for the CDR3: TGTGCCAGCAGCACCGGGACAGGGGGCGCGGTCACTGAAGCTTTCTTT. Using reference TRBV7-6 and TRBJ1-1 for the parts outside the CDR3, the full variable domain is GAGVSQSPRYKVTKRGQDVALRCDPISGHVSLYWYRQALGQGPEFLTYFNYEAQQDKSGLPNDRFSAERPEGSISTLTIQRTEQRDSAMYRCASSTGTGGAVTEAFFGQGTRLTVV.